This passage covers 25 T cell receptor beta chains from one sample sequenced in a study of T cells in Graves' hyperthyroidism and ophthalmopathy. What was amplified from RNA transcripts were TCR beta CDR3 regions. The HTBI set primed first-round TCR CDR3 RT-PCR. TCRdb recomputed calls from the multiplex PCR reads with MiXCR, one row per CDR3 protein. The sample includes about 400,000 distinct CDR3 sequences, roughly 15% of them seen just once. The material sequenced was blood. These receptors all come from a woman aged 25 to 39 with Graves' ophthalmopathy.

CDR3 sequence reads: CSARDRRGRTGELFF. CDR3 nucleotides: TGCAGTGCTAGAGATCGAAGGGGGAGAACCGGGGAGCTGTTTTTT. The chain is built from TRBV20-1 and TRBJ2-2; perhaps TRBD1 as D (6 bases). Looked up from germline, CDR1 is DFQATT and CDR2 is SNEGSKA (reference sequence). The CDR3 sequence is 15 residues long. Trimming removed 0 bases from V and 5 bases from J, with 13 bases in between.

The sample holds many counts of this clonotype. The rearrangement uses TRBV18 and TRBJ1-1; D possibly corresponds to TRBD1 (6 bases). Germline lookup yields CDR1 KGHSH and CDR2 LQKENI. CDR3 size: 16 residues. V dropped 1 base and J dropped 4 bases, with 16 bases sitting between them. The chain's CDR3 is CASSPRPGVQGTEAFF. In DNA, the CDR3 is TGTGCCAGCTCACCACGTCCAGGGGTTCAAGGCACTGAAGCTTTCTTT.

This clonotype appeared many times. The chain recombines TRBV28 with TRBJ1-5; 8 positions agree with TRBD1. CDR3 length equals 20 residues. Germline V gene sequence: CDR1 MDHEN, CDR2 SYDVKM. The ends lost 3 bases at V and 4 bases at J; junction bases unmatched: 20. The CDR3 coding sequence is TGTGCCAGCAGTTTCCCAATGGACAGGGTGGATCAAAAGCCTAATCAGCCCCAGCATTTT. Translation gives CASSFPMDRVDQKPNQPQHF.

About this clonotype itself: A much bigger clone sits one base away, suggesting this may be a read error. This rearrangement joins TRBV12-3 or TRBV12-4 to TRBJ1-1; TRBD1 matches at 8 bases. The CDR3 consists of 13 residues. DNA for the CDR3: TGTGCCCGCAGCAGGGGGCGCGGAACTGAAGCTTTCTTT. This gives the protein CARSRGRGTEAFF.

This clonotype turned up a few times. The chain joins TRBV24-1 to TRBJ2-2; D is uncertain. Trimming left V 1 base short and J 3 bases short, with 11 bases between. The germline V gene encodes CDR1 KGHDR and CDR2 SFDVKD. The CDR3 sequence is 16 residues long. The CDR3: CATSDLSAGDTGELFF. In DNA form, the CDR3 reads TGTGCCACCAGTGATTTATCTGCCGGAGACACCGGGGAGCTGTTTTTT.

This clonotype was observed many times. This chain connects TRBV28 to TRBJ1-4; tentative D call: TRBD1 (5 bases). Trimming took 5 bases from V and 3 from J, leaving 19 bases between them. This CDR3 has 17 amino acids. Germline lookup yields CDR1 MDHEN and CDR2 SYDVKM. As DNA, the CDR3 is TGTGCCAGCAGTCCGTCGGGCAGGTTAGGGGCTAATGAAAAACTGTTTTTT. It specifies CASSPSGRLGANEKLFF.

In this sample, this clonotype turned up many times. The rearrangement joins TRBV6-1 to TRBJ2-5; 13 bases are a match to TRBD2. CDR1 and CDR2 from the germline V gene are MNHNS and SASEGT. The V segment lost 7 bases and the J segment 7 bases; nucleotides outside the gene matches: 9. CDR3 length equals 15 residues. The CDR3 loop is CASTRLAGGRATQYF. The CDR3 DNA reads TGTGCCAGCACCCGACTAGCGGGGGGAAGAGCGACCCAGTACTTC.

This clonotype has at least ten counts. The V gene is TRBV28, the J gene TRBJ1-4, with TRBD1 matching over 7 bases. The germline gives CDR1 MDHEN, CDR2 SYDVKM. This CDR3 spans 19 amino acids. V was pared by 6 bases and J by 0 bases, with 16 bases of the junction left unmatched. The CDR3 loop is CASRGVDRAIIATNEKLFF. The CDR3 DNA reads TGTGCCAGCAGAGGGGTAGACAGGGCAATAATTGCAACTAATGAAAAACTGTTTTTT.

The rearrangement uses TRBV19 and TRBJ1-1; TRBD1 aligns across 8 bases. This CDR3 spans 16 amino acids. The junction had 11 bases not matched to a gene; V was cut back by 8 bases and J by 0 bases. Per the germline V gene, CDR1 is LNHDA and CDR2 is SQIVND (reference sequence). CDR3 in DNA: TGTGCCAGTGCTGGGACAGGTGGTTTTATGAACACTGAAGCTTTCTTT. Amino acid sequence: CASAGTGGFMNTEAFF.

This clonotype was counted many times. V and J are TRBV15 and TRBJ1-5; D gene unclear. The V end was cut by 1 base, the J end by 10 bases, with 8 bases between. Germline V gives CDR1 LNHNV, CDR2 YYDKDF (reference sequence). The length of the CDR3 is 12 residues. The CDR3 loop reads CATSRVDSPQHF. In DNA, the CDR3 is TGTGCCACCAGCAGAGTGGATAGCCCCCAGCATTTT.

The rearrangement links TRBV20-1 to TRBJ2-7; 10 bases agree with TRBD1. The V segment lost 3 bases and the J segment 4 bases; nucleotides outside the gene matches: 3. Germline CDR1 is DFQATT and CDR2 is SNEGSKA (reference sequence). The CDR3 is 13 residues long. The DNA of the CDR3 is TGCAGTGCTAGCGGACAGGGGGTATACGAGCAGTACTTC. It is translated as CSASGQGVYEQYF.

This chain connects TRBV20-1 to TRBJ2-1, with D possibly matching TRBD2 (7 bases). From germline, CDR1 is DFQATT and CDR2 SNEGSKA (reference sequence). The CDR3 loop spans 19 amino acids. Between the trimmed V and J ends, which lost 1 base and 8 bases, there was a span of 30 bases. CDR3 in amino acids: CSARGRGGGGGGGVDEQFF. Written as DNA, the CDR3 is TGCAGTGCTAGAGGGAGGGGGGGGGGGGGGGGGGGGGGGGTTGATGAGCAGTTCTTC.

The rearrangement uses TRBV5-8 and TRBJ1-2; D gene unclear. Germline V gene lookup returns CDR1 SGHTS and CDR2 YDEGEE. The CDR3 covers 15 residues. Trimming took 4 bases from V and 2 from J, leaving 15 bases between them. For the CDR3, the DNA is TGTGCCAGCAGCCTTGAGAAAAAAGGGAACTATGGCTACACCTTC. Its translation: CASSLEKKGNYGYTF.

Ten or more counts support this clonotype. This chain links TRBV7-2 with TRBJ1-5; D not certain. The CDR3 runs 18 residues. V was pared by 2 bases and J by 6 bases, with 23 bases between. Germline loops: CDR1 SGHTA, CDR2 FQGNSA. The CDR3 region is CASSLYDSGRFVGQPQHF. The CDR3 bases are TGTGCCAGCAGCTTATATGATTCAGGACGATTCGTCGGTCAGCCCCAGCATTTT.

This clonotype was seen ten or more times. The chain joins TRBV5-1 to TRBJ1-6, with no clear D. CDR3 length equals 17 residues. Germline assignment: CDR1 SGHRS and CDR2 YFSETQ. Trimming removed 0 bases from V and 5 bases from J, with 15 bases in between. Here the CDR3 DNA reads TGCGCCAGCAGCTTGGGAACCAGGCCGGATAATAATTCACCCCTCCACTTT. Translation gives CASSLGTRPDNNSPLHF.

The chain links TRBV27 to TRBJ2-3, with a tentative D call TRBD2 (6 bases). V lost 1 base and J 1 base, leaving 15 bases between the germline ends. The germline V gene has CDR1 MNHEY and CDR2 SMNVEV (reference sequence). The CDR3 contains 17 residues. CDR3 loop: CASSLFRGGSGTDTQYF. The CDR3, as DNA: TGTGCCAGCAGTTTATTTCGTGGGGGGTCAGGCACAGATACGCAGTATTTT.

This clonotype was recorded at least ten times. V usage is TRBV20-1 and J usage is TRBJ1-5, with 7 bases lining up with TRBD1. The CDR3 is made up of 14 amino acids. Looked up from germline, CDR1 is DFQATT and CDR2 is SNEGSKA (reference sequence). J lost 3 bases, V lost 2 bases, and 4 bases had no gene match. The DNA for the CDR3 is TGCAGTGCTAGACACAGGGGAACCAATCAGCCCCAGCATTTT. It specifies CSARHRGTNQPQHF.

At least ten counts were recorded for this clonotype. The V gene is TRBV18, the J gene TRBJ2-1; no firm D call. This CDR3 has 18 residues. With 5 bases removed from V and 5 bases from J, the gap between germline ends came to 25 bases. Germline values: CDR1 KGHSH, CDR2 LQKENI. The CDR3, as DNA: TGTGCCAGCTCAGGAATGCAACACACCCTTGAGTGGGACAATGAGCAGTTCTTC. This encodes CASSGMQHTLEWDNEQFF. Drawing the rest from reference TRBV18 and TRBJ2-1, the complete variable domain is NAGVMQNPRHLVRRRGQEARLRCSPMKGHSHVYWYRQLPEEGLKFMVYLQKENIIDESGMPKERFSAEFPKEGPSILRIQQVVRGDSAAYFCASSGMQHTLEWDNEQFFGPGTRLTVL.

There are many counts of this clonotype. The CDR3 DNA follows: TGTGCCAGCAGCCCGCACGAGGGATACTCTGGAAACACCATATATTTT. Its protein is CASSPHEGYSGNTIYF. The J gene is TRBJ1-3, the V gene TRBV2; D gene ambiguous. Trimming stripped 6 bases from V and 0 bases from J, with 15 bases between. Germline V lookup: CDR1 SNHLY, CDR2 FYNNEI. CDR3 length equals 16 residues.

This clonotype was seen at least ten times. This sequence joins TRBV28 and TRBJ1-5; the D gene is possibly TRBD1 (5 bases). CDR3 length: 17 amino acids. Germline V gene lookup returns CDR1 MDHEN and CDR2 SYDVKM. V was cut by 3 bases and J by 1 base, with 16 bases left in between. CDR3 nucleotides: TGTGCCAGCAGTTTTTTTTCCGTTCGACAGAGCAATCAGCCCCAGCATTTT. Protein product: CASSFFSVRQSNQPQHF.

The chain links TRBV4-2 to TRBJ2-1; weak D call: TRBD2 (7 bases). V was clipped by 0 bases and J by 5 bases, with 14 bases between them. Germline V gives CDR1 LGHNA, CDR2 YNFKEQ. The CDR3 is made up of 16 amino acids. The CDR3 nucleotides are TGTGCCAGCAGCCAAGAGGTCGGGGGGCGGAACAATGAGCAGTTCTTC. This codes for CASSQEVGGRNNEQFF.

Many counts were recorded for this clonotype. The chain couples TRBV3-1 to TRBJ2-5; D uncertain. The CDR3 has 12 residues. In germline, CDR1 is LGHDT, CDR2 YNNKEL (reference sequence). The V end lost 3 bases, the J end lost 4 bases, and 6 bases lay between the germline ends. In DNA, the CDR3 is TGTGCCAGCAGCCAGGGAAGAGAGACCCAGTACTTC. Protein: CASSQGRETQYF.

This clonotype was counted at least ten times. The CDR3 protein is CASSYSLEAAGYTF. The DNA of the CDR3 is TGTGCCAGCAGTTACTCGCTCGAGGCAGCTGGCTACACCTTC. J is TRBJ1-2 and V is TRBV6-5; D is uncertain. Germline CDR1 reads MNHEY; CDR2 reads SVGAGI. This CDR3 is built from 14 residues. Deletions cut 0 bases from V and 7 bases from J, with 12 bases between.

The table lists this clonotype with many counts. CDR3 residues: CASSSRGRELEEKLFF. CDR3 nucleotides: TGTGCCAGCAGCTCCCGAGGACGGGAGTTAGAAGAAAAACTGTTTTTT. The chain employs TRBV11-2 and TRBJ1-4; no firm D call. CDR3 length equals 16 residues. Between the trimmed V and J ends, which lost 4 bases and 8 bases, there was a span of 20 bases. Looked up from germline, CDR1 is SGHAT and CDR2 is FQNNGV.

There are a few counts of this clonotype. The chain links TRBV24-1 to TRBJ2-5; TRBD1 aligns across 9 bases. CDR1 is KGHDR, CDR2 SFDVKD, per germline. The length of the CDR3 is 15 residues. The J segment lost 4 bases and the V segment lost 1 base, leaving 3 bases of the junction unmatched. CDR3 nucleotides: TGTGCCACCAGTGATTTTGGGACAGGGTCAGAGACCCAGTACTTC. This gives the protein CATSDFGTGSETQYF.